This T cell receptor beta chain appears in the sequencing data of a study of T cells in Graves' hyperthyroidism and ophthalmopathy. The study, taken as a whole, reports: Most thyroid clonotypes expanded above 0.001 appeared in blood too. Ophthalmopathy onset followed model prediction by a median about six months.

The study enrolled patients aged 18 to 65 with newly diagnosed hyperthyroidism of under 2 months' duration. This clonotype was seen ten or more times. Its target is unknown. The V gene lost 4 bases and the J gene lost 1 base, with 5 bases spanning the gap. The CDR3 covers 13 residues. The germline gives CDR1 SNHLY, CDR2 FYNNEI. There were TCR beta CDR3 regions amplified from RNA transcripts. The HTBI set primed first-round TCR CDR3 RT-PCR. TCRdb redid the calling of the multiplex PCR reads with MiXCR, one entry per CDR3 protein. The repertoire includes about 130,000 distinct CDR3 sequences, roughly a fifth of them detected once, and about 70% sits in the top ten.

This sequence originates from a woman aged 50 to 60 with Graves' hyperthyroidism that later progressed to Graves' ophthalmopathy. The sequenced sample consisted of blood. The J gene is TRBJ2-1, the V gene TRBV2; the D is unclear. The CDR3 bases are TGTGCCAGCAGTGGGGAATCCTACAATGAGCAGTTCTTC. Protein: CASSGESYNEQFF.